What follows describes a single T cell receptor (beta chain). The sample originates from a study of blood T cell repertoires in COVID-19. Study details: Samples taken during acute and convalescent COVID-19 were collected in the United States, Italy and Spain.

Germline loops: CDR1 SGHTA, CDR2 FQGNSA. V was clipped by 2 bases and J by 3 bases; unmatched bases: 1. CDR3 length: 14 amino acids. Produced via immunoSEQ multiplex PCR; TCRdb's table is partial and in-frame only. The sample yields a few hundred thousand clones, over 85% seen once. The clonotype comes from a woman aged 60-75 years who had recovered from COVID-19. The chain is built from TRBV7-2 and TRBJ1-3; TRBD1 aligns across 7 bases. The specimen sequenced was PBMCs or T cells enriched from blood (not recorded which). The CDR3 bases are TGTGCCAGCAGCTTAAGACAGGGTGGAAACACCATATATTTT. Its translation: CASSLRQGGNTIYF. The variable domain in full, completed from reference TRBV7-2 and TRBJ1-3, reads GAGVSQSPSNKVTEKGKDVELRCDPISGHTALYWYRQSLGQGLEFLIYFQGNSAPDKSGLPSDRFSAERTGGSVSTLTIQRTQQEDSAVYLCASSLRQGGNTIYFGEGSWLTVV.